Described below is a single T cell receptor beta chain sequence and its context. Its specificity is unknown. Sequencing used immunoSEQ version 4 in survey mode. Using immunoSEQ multiplex PCR, the repertoire was profiled, and TCRdb retains in-frame clones only, with some absent. The sample shows around 47,000 clones, more than 85% of them seen only once. This specimen belongs to a study of persistence of HIV-infected CD4 T cells. This nonspecific control used anti-CD3/anti-CD28 bead stimulation of CD4+ T cells. Sorting of responding CD4+ T cells relied on upregulated CD40 ligand together with CD69. Donors had CD4+ T cell counts above 400 cells/uL and were CMV-seropositive. V lost 0 bases to trimming and J lost 4 bases, with 11 bases between them. This CDR3 comprises 14 residues. Germline loops: CDR1 SGHRS, CDR2 YFSETQ. Study-wide points: Compared with CD3/CD28-stimulated cells, CMV- and Gag-responding cells showed lower TCRbeta richness.

The clonotype was recovered from an adult man with HIV who was CMV-seropositive. The chain links TRBV5-1 to TRBJ2-7, with D hard to call. Specimen: CD4+ T cells sorted from PBMCs after roughly 19-hour stimulation, collected from a patient who received antiretroviral therapy. The CDR3 reads CASSLAGIGYEQYF. As DNA, the CDR3 is TGCGCCAGCAGCTTGGCAGGAATAGGGTACGAGCAGTACTTC.